This T cell receptor beta chain was retrieved from a study of OX40 agonist ivuxolimab in advanced cancers. The wider study: Across the patients, intravenous ivuxolimab was delivered every 2 weeks at 0.01 to 10 mg/kg. Two cutaneous melanoma patients and one hepatocellular carcinoma patient, three in all, had partial responses.

The assay was immunoSEQ multiplex PCR, and TCRdb's table has in-frame clones only and misses some. The sample consists of about 58,000 clones, 82% of them appearing once. This CDR3 is 15 amino acids long. Germline assignment: CDR1 SGHNT and CDR2 YENEEA. V shed 5 bases and J shed 0 bases, with 11 bases lying between them. Study findings and constraints: The antigen specificity of the peripheral T cells (those that were expanded) was not determined.

A remark on this clone: Its antigen is unknown. The same CDR3 can be traced to other DNA sequences in this sample.

This TCR came from an adult with an advanced solid tumor such as melanoma, head and neck, liver or kidney cancer. The gene calls are TRBV11-3 and TRBJ2-1, with D tentatively TRBD1 (5 bases). Sequences were derived from CD4+ or CD8+ T cells sorted from blood, sampled in a trial of the OX40 agonist ivuxolimab. CDR3 sequence (DNA): TGTGCCAGCAGCCACAGGCGTAGCTCCTACAATGAGCAGTTCTTC. Its protein product is CASSHRRSSYNEQFF.